One and the same sample provided the 25 T cell receptor beta chains below, sequenced in a study of post-analysis software for immune sequencing data. Points from the study as a whole: Roughly five TRBV segments occurring more often in patients than controls included TRBV5-6, TRBV5-1 and TRBV20-1.

No antigens are known for them. Unique-molecular-identifier-tagged TCR beta cDNA libraries were used. A single record per CDR3 protein comes from TCRdb applying MiXCR to the PCR reads. This repertoire shows about 540,000 distinct CDR3 sequences, less than 40% found once; its top ten account for 5% to 6%. Sequences were obtained from blood. These receptors came from a girl under 18 with multiple sclerosis.

The J gene is TRBJ1-5, the V gene TRBV6-6; D might be TRBD1 (5 bases). The CDR3 contains 17 residues. Trimming cost V 0 bases and J 0 bases, with 12 bases left between them. Per the germline V gene, CDR1 is MNHNY and CDR2 is SVGAGI (reference sequence). Here the CDR3 DNA reads TGTGCCAGCAGTTACTCAAGGGGCTCCCTTAGCAATCAGCCCCAGCATTTT. Its protein is CASSYSRGSLSNQPQHF.

This clonotype showed up just a few times. The rearrangement links TRBV5-1 to TRBJ2-1, with 13 bases identical to TRBD2. The CDR3 runs to 16 residues. Looked up from germline, CDR1 is SGHRS and CDR2 is YFSETQ. V dropped 4 bases and J dropped 8; count of bases not matched to a gene: 9. CDR3: CASSDRGLAGLDEQFF. Written as DNA, the CDR3 is TGCGCCAGCAGCGACAGGGGACTAGCGGGGTTGGATGAGCAGTTCTTC.

This chain links TRBV20-1 with TRBJ2-7, with D hard to call. Trimming removed 3 bases at V and 10 bases at J, with 22 bases between. The CDR3 is 14 amino acids. Germline loops: CDR1 DFQATT, CDR2 SNEGSKA (reference sequence). The CDR3 region is CSASLDGFAVTQYF. The CDR3 coding sequence is TGCAGTGCTAGTTTGGACGGCTTTGCAGTAACCCAGTACTTC.

V usage is TRBV12-3 or TRBV12-4 and J usage is TRBJ1-5, with D uncertain. This CDR3 has 15 residues. With 4 bases removed from V and 2 bases from J, the gap between germline ends came to 12 bases. The CDR3 coding sequence is TGTGCCAGCAGTTCGGACGGAGATGGCAATCAGCCCCAGCATTTT. Protein sequence: CASSSDGDGNQPQHF.

The chain couples TRBV11-2 to TRBJ2-7; TRBD1 matches at 9 bases. The end of the DNA is better explained by TRBJ2-5, so the J call may be wrong. The germline gives CDR1 SGHAT, CDR2 FQNNGV. This CDR3 region has 16 residues. The CDR3 DNA follows: TGTGCCAGCAGCCGTCGGACAGGGGAGGGCAAAGAGACCCAGTACTTC. Translation gives CASSRRTGEGKETQYF.

This clonotype came up a few times. The J gene is TRBJ2-1, the V gene TRBV4-1, with 8 bases aligning to TRBD2. The J segment lost 0 bases and the V segment lost 1 base, leaving 8 bases of the junction unmatched. The CDR3 loop spans 18 amino acids. Per germline, CDR1 MGHRA and CDR2 YSYEKL. The CDR3: CASSQVRPSGYSYNEQFF. DNA for the CDR3: TGCGCCAGCAGCCAAGTACGCCCTAGCGGGTACTCCTACAATGAGCAGTTCTTC.

This chain uses TRBV12-3 or TRBV12-4 with TRBJ1-2, with TRBD1 as a possible D gene (6 bases). The CDR3 is 18 residues long. V lost 7 bases and J lost 2, with 26 bases in between. The CDR3 is CASKGVAPEGGRNYGYTF. The CDR3, as DNA: TGTGCCAGCAAGGGGGTCGCGCCGGAGGGGGGGCGCAACTATGGCTACACCTTC.

The chain has TRBV6-2 or TRBV6-3 and TRBJ2-3, with 8 bases that match TRBD1. After removal of 6 bases from V and 2 bases from J, the junction contained 4 bases not matched to a gene. The CDR3 length is 14 residues. Germline assignment: CDR1 MNHEY and CDR2 SVGEGT. DNA for the CDR3: TGTGCCAGCAGACGGGACAGGATCACAGATACGCAGTATTTT. Protein sequence: CASRRDRITDTQYF.

This rearrangement joins TRBV6-5 to TRBJ2-3; D not certain. The germline gives CDR1 MNHEY, CDR2 SVGAGI. CDR3 length: 16 residues. Trimming stripped 2 bases from V and 0 bases from J, with 12 bases between. This CDR3 reads CASSYSLAQSTDTQYF. DNA of the CDR3: TGTGCCAGCAGTTACAGCCTGGCACAAAGCACAGATACGCAGTATTTT.

V and J are TRBV5-1 and TRBJ1-6; no reliable D call. Per germline, CDR1 SGHRS and CDR2 YFSETQ. The length of the CDR3 is 15 residues. V dropped 0 bases and J dropped 5 bases, with 9 bases sitting between them. The CDR3: CASSLEGQNNSPLHF. CDR3 bases: TGCGCCAGCAGCTTGGAAGGGCAAAATAATTCACCCCTCCACTTT.

This clonotype is a singleton in its sample. V is TRBV20-1 and J is TRBJ2-1; D call uncertain. The CDR3 runs to 13 residues. CDR1 is DFQATT and CDR2 is SNEGSKA in the germline V gene (reference sequence). V dropped 8 bases and J dropped 6 bases, with 17 bases sitting between them. In DNA form, the CDR3 reads TGCAGTTCCCCCTCAGGATTCTCCAATGAGCAGTTCTTC. Translating it yields CSSPSGFSNEQFF.

This clonotype showed up many times. CDR3: CASSLALAGGQETQYF. The CDR3 nucleotides read TGTGCCAGCAGCTTAGCGTTAGCGGGGGGACAAGAGACCCAGTACTTC. This chain uses TRBV7-2 with TRBJ2-5; 10 bases agree with TRBD2. The V gene's germline CDR1 is SGHTA and CDR2 FQGNSA. CDR3 length: 16 amino acids. J was trimmed by 2 bases and V by 0 bases; bases with no gene match: 3.

In its sample, this clonotype was seen a few times. As DNA, the CDR3 is TGTGCCAGCAGCCAATCTTGGGGGAGCTCCTACGAGCAGTACTTC. Amino acid sequence: CASSQSWGSSYEQYF. This rearrangement joins TRBV14 to TRBJ2-7; D possibly matches TRBD1 or TRBD2 (5 bases each). V was cut by 2 bases and J by 0 bases, with 11 bases left in between. This CDR3 is 15 amino acids long. Germline V lookup: CDR1 SGHDN, CDR2 FVKESK.

The J gene is TRBJ2-1, the V gene TRBV20-1; D possibly corresponds to TRBD2 (6 bases). The V and J ends lost 6 bases and 7 bases respectively, with 10 bases between them. The V gene's germline CDR1 is DFQATT and CDR2 SNEGSKA (reference sequence). CDR3 length equals 11 residues. CDR3 coding DNA: TGCAGTGCGCGGGGTTTTAATGAGCAGTTCTTC. This gives the protein CSARGFNEQFF.

This chain connects TRBV24-1 to TRBJ2-3; D gene uncertain. Germline loops: CDR1 KGHDR, CDR2 SFDVKD. This CDR3 is built from 15 residues. Trimming shortened V by 4 bases and J by 0 bases, and 10 bases separated the two germline ends. The DNA of the CDR3 is TGTGCCACCAGTGAGAATACACCTAGCACAGATACGCAGTATTTT. It specifies CATSENTPSTDTQYF.

This clonotype was observed a few times. As DNA, the CDR3 is TGCGCCAGCAGTGATCGGGCTAGCAACTCAGATACGCAGTATTTT. Amino acids: CASSDRASNSDTQYF. V and J are TRBV10-2 and TRBJ2-3, with D tentatively TRBD2 (5 bases). The CDR3 totals 15 residues. Germline CDR1 WSHSY, CDR2 SAAADI. Trimming took 3 bases from V and 4 from J, leaving 14 bases between them.

The rearrangement links TRBV12-3 or TRBV12-4 to TRBJ2-3, with 8 bases aligning to TRBD2. V was pared by 6 bases and J by 5 bases, with 13 bases of the junction left unmatched. CDR3 size: 16 residues. CDR3 amino acids: CASSPNLGGAQDTQYF. The CDR3 bases are TGTGCCAGCAGCCCGAACCTCGGGGGGGCTCAAGATACGCAGTATTTT.

The CDR3 bases are TGTGCCAGCAGGGACTACGACAGGGTTGAAGCTTTCTTT. Its translation: CASRDYDRVEAFF. The chain carries TRBV6-1 and TRBJ1-1; 7 nucleotides line up with TRBD1. This CDR3 contains 13 residues. V lost 6 bases and J lost 7; bases outside the gene matches: 8. Germline loops: CDR1 MNHNS, CDR2 SASEGT.

The chain recombines TRBV20-1 with TRBJ2-7; D possibly uses TRBD1 or TRBD2 (6 bases each). Trimming pared 4 bases from V and 2 bases from J, leaving 18 bases between. This CDR3 spans 15 amino acids. The germline CDR1 and CDR2 sequences are DFQATT and SNEGSKA (reference sequence). The CDR3 protein is CSAKQKGGGPYEQYF. The CDR3, as DNA: TGCAGTGCTAAACAGAAGGGGGGCGGGCCCTACGAGCAGTACTTC.

This clonotype was picked up a small number of times. The V and J genes are TRBV18 and TRBJ2-7, with TRBD1 matching 8 bases. CDR1 is KGHSH, CDR2 LQKENI, per germline. The CDR3 runs 15 residues. V shed 4 bases and J 4 bases; nucleotides not matched to a gene: 9. The CDR3 spells CASSQAVGQVYEQYF. The CDR3 coding sequence is TGTGCCAGCTCACAGGCTGTGGGACAGGTGTACGAGCAGTACTTC.

Details on this clonotype: A much larger clone lies a single base off, so this may be a read error. The CDR3 DNA reads as TGTGCCAGCACCCTGGCGGGCAGGGATGACTACACCTTC. Its translation: CASTLAGRDDYTF. The J gene is TRBJ1-2, the V gene TRBV7-9; D may be TRBD1 (5 bases). Looked up from germline, CDR1 is SEHNR and CDR2 is FQNEAQ (reference sequence). V was shortened by 7 bases and J by 10 bases, with 19 bases between the two germline ends. The CDR3 sequence is 13 residues long.

The rearrangement uses TRBV29-1 and TRBJ2-2; TRBD1 or TRBD2 may be the D gene (5 bases each). CDR1 is SQVTM, CDR2 ANQGSEA, per germline. This CDR3 spans 13 amino acids. Trimming left V 4 bases short and J 7 bases short, with 13 bases between. The CDR3, as DNA: TGCAGCGTTGGAGGGGCCGAGGTCGGGGAGCTGTTTTTT. It translates to CSVGGAEVGELFF.

The rearrangement joins TRBV6-1 to TRBJ2-6; the match to TRBD1 covers 10 bases. The V segment lost 7 bases and the J segment 4 bases; nucleotides outside the gene matches: 10. CDR3 length: 17 amino acids. CDR1 is MNHNS, CDR2 SASEGT, per germline. CDR3 DNA: TGTGCCAGCACCGCTTCCGGGACAGGGGCCGGGGCCAACGTCCTGACTTTC. As protein: CASTASGTGAGANVLTF.

In its sample, this clonotype was seen a few times. V is TRBV18 and J is TRBJ1-2; a weak D match, TRBD1 (5 bases). Per germline, CDR1 KGHSH and CDR2 LQKENI. The CDR3 is made up of 14 amino acids. V gave up 0 bases and J gave up 7 bases, with 12 bases separating them. The CDR3 DNA reads as TGTGCCAGCTCACCACCGGGGGGGATCCCTGGCTACACCTTC. Translating it yields CASSPPGGIPGYTF.

CDR3 loop: CASSLGGGSLEETQYF. In DNA, the CDR3 is TGCGCCAGCAGCCTGGGCGGGGGCTCATTGGAGGAGACCCAGTACTTC. The V and J genes are TRBV5-1 and TRBJ2-5; D possibly corresponds to TRBD2 (7 bases). The CDR3 length is 16 residues. Germline loops: CDR1 SGHRS, CDR2 YFSETQ. The V end was cut by 4 bases, the J end by 5 bases, with 21 bases between.